The T cell receptor beta chain described here comes from a study of blood T cell repertoires in COVID-19. Overall study: Acute and convalescent COVID-19 specimens originated in the United States, Italy and Spain. The analysed material was cDNA or gDNA that came from T cells, B-cell-depleted T cells, or PBMCs.

The V and J ends lost 6 bases and 6 bases respectively, with 16 bases between them. Germline CDR1 SNHLY, CDR2 FYNNEI. The CDR3 is made up of 14 amino acids. Original handling: Estimates of nucleated cell counts were drawn from the amplification of reference gene primers. The method was immunoSEQ multiplex PCR; TCRdb's version includes in-frame clones alone and lacks a portion of them. The D gene and trimming were derived from the DNA, and the V and J assignments and clone size from that table. The data hold about 97,000 clones, with about 89% observed a single time. The clonotype originates from a human donor in a cohort sampled during active COVID-19. The chain is built from TRBV2 and TRBJ2-3; possible D gene TRBD2, 5 bases. The sample taken for sequencing was peripheral blood. This CDR3 reads CASSDTTGMDTQYF. The CDR3 coding sequence is TGTGCCAGCAGCGATACAACGGGGATGGATACGCAGTATTTT.